One sample yielded the 5 T cell receptor beta chains listed below, sequenced in a study of cytomegalovirus exposure and HLA in healthy donors. Vbeta (60) and Jbeta (13) primers were used in the PCR. Clones were read by immunoSEQ multiplex PCR, and TCRdb kept only the in-frame ones, dropping some. The sample has over 150,000 clones; over 75% are singletons. Sequences were obtained from PBMCs. All receptors come from a woman aged 25-40 years in good health and CMV-seronegative.

This chain joins TRBV6-5 and TRBJ1-1; D unclear. This CDR3 region has 15 residues. The V end lost 2 bases, the J end lost 0 bases, and 10 bases lay between the germline ends. Germline CDR1 MNHEY, CDR2 SVGAGI. The CDR3 bases are TGTGCCAGCAGTTACGTTCCAGACATGAACACTGAAGCTTTCTTT. Amino acid sequence: CASSYVPDMNTEAFF.

The gene calls are TRBV5-6 and TRBJ1-1, with D hard to call. Trimming left V 2 bases short and J 3 bases short, with 11 bases between. The CDR3 is made up of 14 amino acids. In germline, CDR1 is SGHDT, CDR2 YYEEEE. CDR3 protein: CASSLLRRDTEAFF. CDR3 coding DNA: TGTGCCAGCAGCTTATTAAGGAGGGACACTGAAGCTTTCTTT.

CDR3 in DNA: TGTGCCAGCAGCCTCGTGGCTCTGGAGCAGTTCTTC. This translates into CASSLVALEQFF. The chain carries TRBV13 and TRBJ2-1; the D is unclear. The germline V gene encodes CDR1 PRHDT and CDR2 FYEKMQ (reference sequence). Trimming cost V 5 bases and J 10 bases, with 12 bases left between them. There are 12 residues in the CDR3.

This sequence joins TRBV2 and TRBJ1-1; D may be TRBD1 (6 bases). Germline CDR1 is SNHLY and CDR2 is FYNNEI. CDR3 length: 15 residues. Trimming shortened V by 7 bases and J by 4 bases, and 19 bases separated the two germline ends. The CDR3 DNA is TGTGCCAGCACCCGAGGGGGGGAAGAGGGCACTGAAGCTTTCTTT. This encodes CASTRGGEEGTEAFF.

In nucleotides, the CDR3 is TGTGCCAGCAGTCACCGACAGGGGGGTGACTATGGCTACACCTTC. This translates into CASSHRQGGDYGYTF. This chain uses TRBV6-5 with TRBJ1-2, with 9 bases fitting TRBD1. The CDR3 length is 15 residues. Germline values: CDR1 MNHEY, CDR2 SVGAGI. Trimming removed 5 bases from V and 3 bases from J; junction bases left unmatched: 7.